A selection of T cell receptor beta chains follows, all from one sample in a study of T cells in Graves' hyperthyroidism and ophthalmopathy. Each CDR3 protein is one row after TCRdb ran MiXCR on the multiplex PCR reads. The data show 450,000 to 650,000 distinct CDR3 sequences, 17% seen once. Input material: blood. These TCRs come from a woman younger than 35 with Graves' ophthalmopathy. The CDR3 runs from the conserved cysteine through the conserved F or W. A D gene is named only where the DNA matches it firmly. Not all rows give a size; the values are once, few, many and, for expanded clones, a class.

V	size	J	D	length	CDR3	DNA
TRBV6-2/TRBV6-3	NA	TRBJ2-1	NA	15	CASSRAGLGYNEQFF	TGTGCCAGCAGCCGAGCGGGCTTAGGTTACAATGAGCAGTTCTTC
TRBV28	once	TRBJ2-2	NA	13	CASSLDTPGELFF	TGTGCCAGCAGTTTAGACACGCCCGGGGAGCTGTTTTTT
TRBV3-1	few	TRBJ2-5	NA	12	CASSQGSRSQYF	TGTGCCAGCAGCCAAGGTTCGAGATCCCAGTACTTC
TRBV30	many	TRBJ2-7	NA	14	CAWSLGLLDDEQYF	TGTGCCTGGAGTCTTGGACTCCTAGATGACGAGCAGTACTTC
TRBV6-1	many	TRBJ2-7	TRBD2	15	CASSYAGALSYEQYF	TGTGCCAGCAGTTACGCGGGAGCCCTTTCCTACGAGCAGTACTTC
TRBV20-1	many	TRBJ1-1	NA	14	CSALQVEGNTEAFF	TGCAGTGCTCTTCAGGTTGAGGGGAACACTGAAGCTTTCTTT
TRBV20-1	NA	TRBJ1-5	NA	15	CSASWARGRNQPQHF	TGCAGTGCTAGTTGGGCCCGAGGGCGCAATCAGCCCCAGCATTTT
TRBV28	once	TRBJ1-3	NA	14	CASSSSVIGNTIYF	TGTGCCAGCAGCTCTTCTGTGATTGGAAACACCATATATTTT
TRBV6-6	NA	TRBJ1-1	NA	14	CASSYDRDATEAFF	TGTGCCAGCAGTTACGACAGAGACGCCACTGAAGCTTTCTTT
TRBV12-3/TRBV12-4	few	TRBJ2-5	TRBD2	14	CASSLLVGGETQYF	TGTGCCAGCAGTCTCCTAGTGGGGGGGGAGACCCAGTACTTC
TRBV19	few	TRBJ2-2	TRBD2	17	CASSPLPSGMSTGELFF	TGTGCCAGTAGTCCGCTCCCTAGCGGGATGAGCACCGGGGAGCTGTTTTTT
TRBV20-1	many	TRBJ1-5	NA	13	CSARGRYNQPQHF	TGCAGTGCTAGGGGACGTTACAATCAGCCCCAGCATTTT
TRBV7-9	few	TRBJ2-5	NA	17	CASSSTRGFDFKETQYF	TGTGCCAGCAGTTCGACTAGGGGATTTGACTTTAAAGAGACCCAGTACTTC
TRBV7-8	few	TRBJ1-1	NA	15	CASSLNAARNTEAFF	TGTGCCAGCAGCCTCAACGCAGCGAGGAACACTGAAGCTTTCTTT
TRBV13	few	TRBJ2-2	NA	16	CASSSMTTANTGELFF	TGTGCCAGCAGTTCAATGACAACGGCGAACACCGGGGAGCTGTTTTTT
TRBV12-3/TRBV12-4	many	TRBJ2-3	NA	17	CASSFNRGESGTDTQYF	TGTGCCAGCAGTTTTAATAGGGGGGAGTCCGGCACAGATACGCAGTATTTT
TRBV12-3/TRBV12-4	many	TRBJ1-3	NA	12	CASTLPGNTIYF	TGTGCCAGCACCCTACCTGGAAACACCATATATTTT
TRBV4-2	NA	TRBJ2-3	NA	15	CASSQDGGPTDTQYF	TGTGCCAGCAGCCAAGACGGGGGGCCCACAGATACGCAGTATTTT
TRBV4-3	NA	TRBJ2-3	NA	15	CASSAGDSGADTQYF	TGCGCCAGCAGCGCAGGGGACTCGGGGGCAGATACGCAGTATTTT
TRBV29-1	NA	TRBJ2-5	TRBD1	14	CSVGGQGGGETQYF	TGCAGCGTGGGTGGACAGGGTGGCGGAGAGACCCAGTACTTC
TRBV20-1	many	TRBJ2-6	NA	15	CSARGEMAGANVLTF	TGCAGTGCCCGAGGGGAAATGGCTGGGGCCAACGTCCTGACTTTC
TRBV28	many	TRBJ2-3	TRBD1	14	CASSSPGQSNTQYF	TGTGCCAGCAGTTCCCCGGGACAGTCCAATACGCAGTATTTT
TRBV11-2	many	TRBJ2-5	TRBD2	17	CASSQGLAGGPGETQYF	TGTGCCAGCAGCCAGGGACTAGCGGGAGGGCCGGGGGAGACCCAGTACTTC
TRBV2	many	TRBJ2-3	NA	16	CASSEARLGGADTQYF	TGTGCCAGCAGTGAAGCTAGACTAGGGGGAGCAGATACGCAGTATTTT
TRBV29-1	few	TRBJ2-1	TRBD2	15	CSVGGTSGAYNEQFF	TGCAGCGTAGGAGGGACTAGCGGGGCCTACAATGAGCAGTTCTTC
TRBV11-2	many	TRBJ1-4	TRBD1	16	CASSLDRTGGNEKLFF	TGTGCCAGCAGCTTAGACAGGACAGGGGGTAATGAAAAACTGTTTTTT
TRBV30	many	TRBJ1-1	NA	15	CAWRPRDGMNTEAFF	TGTGCCTGGAGGCCAAGGGACGGAATGAACACTGAAGCTTTCTTT
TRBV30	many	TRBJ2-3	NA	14	CAWSVLFSTDTQYF	TGTGCCTGGAGTGTACTGTTTAGCACAGATACGCAGTATTTT
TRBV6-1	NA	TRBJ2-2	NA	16	CASSELPAENTGELFF	TGTGCCAGCAGTGAATTACCAGCGGAGAACACCGGGGAGCTGTTTTTT
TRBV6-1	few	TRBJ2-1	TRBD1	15	CASAPDRGRNNEQFF	TGTGCCAGCGCTCCCGACAGGGGACGTAACAATGAGCAGTTCTTC
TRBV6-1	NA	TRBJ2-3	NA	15	CASSDRGPLTDTQYF	TGTGCCAGCAGTGACAGGGGACCCCTCACAGATACGCAGTATTTT
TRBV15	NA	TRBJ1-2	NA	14	CATSRDGVGYGYTF	TGTGCCACCAGCAGAGATGGAGTGGGCTATGGCTACACCTTC
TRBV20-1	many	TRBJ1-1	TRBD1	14	CSASAGTGDTEAFF	TGCAGTGCTAGCGCCGGGACAGGGGACACTGAAGCTTTCTTT
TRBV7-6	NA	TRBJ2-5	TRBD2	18	CASSPLGASGGSQETQYF	TGTGCCAGCAGCCCCTTGGGGGCTAGCGGGGGGAGCCAAGAGACCCAGTACTTC
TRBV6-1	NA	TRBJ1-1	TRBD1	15	CASSRQTGINTEAFF	TGTGCCAGCAGTAGACAGACAGGGATAAACACTGAAGCTTTCTTT
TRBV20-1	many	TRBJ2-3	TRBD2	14	CSADPGLAMDTQYF	TGCAGTGCTGACCCGGGACTAGCGATGGATACGCAGTATTTT
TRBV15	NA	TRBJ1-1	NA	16	CATSRDRGGLNTEAFF	TGTGCCACCAGCAGAGATAGGGGGGGCTTGAACACTGAAGCTTTCTTT
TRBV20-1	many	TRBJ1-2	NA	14	CSARDPTGNYGYTF	TGCAGTGCTAGAGATCCAACAGGGAACTATGGCTACACCTTC
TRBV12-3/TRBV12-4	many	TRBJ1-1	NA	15	CASSAGKGMNTEAFF	TGTGCCAGCAGTGCGGGGAAGGGGATGAACACTGAAGCTTTCTTT
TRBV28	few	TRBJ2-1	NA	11	CASSLSGGQFF	TGTGCCAGCAGCCTCAGCGGAGGGCAGTTCTTC
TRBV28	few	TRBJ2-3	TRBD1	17	CASSLIGWTGDTDTQYF	TGTGCCAGCAGTTTGATTGGGTGGACAGGGGACACAGATACGCAGTATTTT
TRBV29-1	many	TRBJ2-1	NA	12	CSARLGYNEQFF	TGCAGCGCGCGACTCGGGTACAATGAGCAGTTCTTC
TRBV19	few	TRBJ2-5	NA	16	CASSSAPAEVQETQYF	TGTGCCAGTAGTAGTGCCCCGGCTGAGGTTCAAGAGACCCAGTACTTC
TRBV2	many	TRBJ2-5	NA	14	CARGGSSHQETQYF	TGTGCCAGGGGGGGTTCAAGTCACCAAGAGACCCAGTACTTC
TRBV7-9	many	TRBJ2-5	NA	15	CASSTTQGLAETQYF	TGTGCCAGCAGCACTACGCAGGGTCTGGCTGAGACCCAGTACTTC
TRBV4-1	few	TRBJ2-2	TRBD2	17	CASSQDGSGRSTGELFF	TGCGCCAGCAGCCAAGATGGGAGCGGGAGATCGACCGGGGAGCTGTTTTTT
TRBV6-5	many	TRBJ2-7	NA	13	CASSYSAGDEQYF	TGTGCCAGCAGTTACTCAGCTGGGGACGAGCAGTACTTC
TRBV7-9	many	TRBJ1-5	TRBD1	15	CASSPGQALGQPQHF	TGTGCCAGCAGCCCCGGACAGGCGTTAGGTCAGCCCCAGCATTTT
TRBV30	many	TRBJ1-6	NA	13	CAWSVDRRSPLHF	TGTGCCTGGAGTGTAGATCGGCGATCACCCCTCCACTTT
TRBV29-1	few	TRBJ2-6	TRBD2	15	CSVTSGNSGANVLTF	TGCAGCGTGACTAGCGGGAACTCTGGGGCCAACGTCCTGACTTTC
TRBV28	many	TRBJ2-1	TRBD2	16	CASSPPRSSGGNEQFF	TGTGCCAGCAGTCCTCCCCGCAGTAGCGGGGGCAATGAGCAGTTCTTC
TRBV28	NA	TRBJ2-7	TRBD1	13	CASDGGTGYEQYF	TGTGCCAGCGACGGGGGGACAGGGTACGAGCAGTACTTC
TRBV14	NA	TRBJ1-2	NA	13	CASSRLNGYGYTF	TGTGCCAGCAGCCGGCTGAACGGCTATGGCTACACCTTC
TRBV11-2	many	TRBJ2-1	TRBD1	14	CASTGTGDYNEQFF	TGTGCCAGCACCGGGACAGGGGACTACAATGAGCAGTTCTTC
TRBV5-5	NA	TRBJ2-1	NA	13	CASSLGDSNEQFF	TGTGCCAGCAGTTTGGGGGACTCAAATGAGCAGTTCTTC
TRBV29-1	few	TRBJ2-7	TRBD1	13	CSVDSGTGDEQYF	TGCAGCGTTGATTCCGGGACAGGGGACGAGCAGTACTTC
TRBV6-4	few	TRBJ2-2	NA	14	CASSDSSDTGELFF	TGTGCCAGCAGTGACTCTAGCGACACCGGGGAGCTGTTTTTT
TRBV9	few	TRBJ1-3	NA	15	CASSVEGTPGNTIYF	TGTGCCAGCAGCGTAGAGGGGACGCCTGGAAACACCATATATTTT
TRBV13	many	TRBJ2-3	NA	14	CASSQGARGDTQYF	TGTGCCAGCAGCCAAGGGGCAAGGGGAGATACGCAGTATTTT
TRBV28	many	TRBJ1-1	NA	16	CASIGETGHKNTEAFF	TGTGCCAGCATAGGAGAAACGGGACACAAGAACACTGAAGCTTTCTTT